Listed below are T cell receptor beta chains from one sample, sequenced in a study of T-cell reconstitution after alpha-beta-depleted transplantation in children. MiXCR was run by TCRdb on the PCR reads, yielding one entry per CDR3 protein. This sample yields approximately 490,000 distinct CDR3 sequences, of which about an eighth are seen a single time; more than 5.5% belongs to the top ten. The sample here was PBMCs from the stem cell graft donor, taken from the stem cell graft. The origin of the receptors is a human donor who donated a stem cell graft to a child with combined immunodeficiency. The CDR3 runs from the conserved cysteine through the conserved F or W. The D gene is left open where the match is weak. Not all rows give a size; the values are once, few, many and, for expanded clones, a class.

>NA|TRBJ2-1|TRBD1|TRBV11-3
TGTGCCAGCAGCCCTGAGGGGGCCAGTGAGCAGTTCTTC
CASSPEGASEQFF
>NA|TRBJ2-7|TRBD2|TRBV27
TGTGCCAGCAGCGGGACTAGCGGGAGTTCCGAGCAGTACTTC
CASSGTSGSSEQYF
>few|TRBJ1-4|TRBD1|TRBV12-3/TRBV12-4
TGTGCCAGCAGCCTCTTTTTGGGGACAGGGAATGAAAAACTGTTTTTT
CASSLFLGTGNEKLFF
>many|TRBJ1-5|NA|TRBV10-3
TGTGCCATCAGTGAGCTCTCGTCGGGTCCTCTGAAGCCCCAGCATTTT
CAISELSSGPLKPQHF
>few|TRBJ1-2|TRBD1|TRBV5-1
TGCGCCAGCAGCATACGGACAGGTGGGGGCTACACCTTC
CASSIRTGGGYTF
>NA|TRBJ2-7|TRBD2|TRBV29-1
TGCAGCGTCCGGACAGGCGGTTGGACTAGCGGGAGGGGTCTTGTTGGGCAGTACTTC
CSVRTGGWTSGRGLVGQYF
>NA|TRBJ2-1|TRBD2|TRBV24-1
TGTGCCACCAGTGATACGGGACTAGCGGGTCCGGATGAGCAGTTCTTC
CATSDTGLAGPDEQFF
>few|TRBJ2-7|TRBD2|TRBV20-1
TGCAGTGCTAGAATACCCGGACTAGCGGGATACGAGCAGTACTTC
CSARIPGLAGYEQYF
>many|TRBJ1-5|NA|TRBV6-4
TGTGCCAGCAGTCAGGAGGGGACCCGGGGAATATATAGCAATCAGCCCCAGCATTTT
CASSQEGTRGIYSNQPQHF
>NA|TRBJ1-5|TRBD1|TRBV20-1
TGCAGTGCCGCCGTAGACAGGGCTGGGAATCAGCCCCAGCATTTT
CSAAVDRAGNQPQHF
>few|TRBJ2-1|TRBD2|TRBV11-3
TGTGCCAGCAGCTTAGAGGGCGGGGGATACAATGAGCAGTTCTTC
CASSLEGGGYNEQFF
>few|TRBJ1-6|TRBD1|TRBV12-3/TRBV12-4
TGTGCCAGCACCTCCTCGGGACAGGGTTATTCACCCCTCCACTTT
CASTSSGQGYSPLHF
>few|TRBJ2-7|TRBD1|TRBV18
TGTGCCAGCTCACCCTACCAGGACAGGGACTACGAGCAGTACTTC
CASSPYQDRDYEQYF
>many|TRBJ2-1|NA|TRBV5-1
TGCGCCAGCAGCTTGGAACAGAAAGGGCTCGATGAGCAGTTCTTC
CASSLEQKGLDEQFF
>few|TRBJ2-2|NA|TRBV2
TGTGCCAGCATGGGCACAGGGAACACCGGGGAGCTGTTTTTT
CASMGTGNTGELFF
>NA|TRBJ1-5|NA|TRBV7-9
TGTGCCAGCAGCTTAGAGGGGGAGGGCAATCAGCCCCAGCATTTT
CASSLEGEGNQPQHF
>many|TRBJ1-1|NA|TRBV29-1
TGCAGCGTTGGAGGGGTGAACACTGAAGCTTTCTTT
CSVGGVNTEAFF
>few|TRBJ2-3|TRBD2|TRBV9
TGTGCCAGCAGCCCTAGCGGGGGGCCCACAGATACGCAGTATTTT
CASSPSGGPTDTQYF
>few|TRBJ2-5|NA|TRBV2
TGTGCCAGCTCTTGGACCCAAGAGACCCAGTACTTC
CASSWTQETQYF
>few|TRBJ2-5|NA|TRBV5-5
TGTGCCAGCAGCTTGAATGGACCTCCGGGAGAGACCCAGTACTTC
CASSLNGPPGETQYF
>NA|TRBJ2-7|NA|TRBV6-5
TGTGCCAGCACTTCCGGGACGGGTACCTACGAGCAGTACTTC
CASTSGTGTYEQYF
>few|TRBJ1-1|NA|TRBV27
TGTGCCAGCAGTTTGAACTTACCGAACACTGAAGCTTTCTTT
CASSLNLPNTEAFF
>NA|TRBJ2-1|TRBD2|TRBV11-1
TGTGCCAGCAGGTTTAGCGGGAGCCCCCTCAATGAGCAGTTCTTC
CASRFSGSPLNEQFF
>NA|TRBJ2-2|TRBD1|TRBV6-2/TRBV6-3
TGTGCCAGCAGTTACGAAGGGGGCGACACCGGGGAGCTGTTTTTT
CASSYEGGDTGELFF
>NA|TRBJ2-1|TRBD2|TRBV18
TGTGCCAGCTCACCACTCTCGGCACGGGAGGGATACAATGAGCAGTTCTTC
CASSPLSAREGYNEQFF
>few|TRBJ2-5|TRBD2|TRBV12-3/TRBV12-4
TGTGCCAGCAGTCGAGGGACTAGCGGGGGGCCCGGGACCCAGTACTTC
CASSRGTSGGPGTQYF
>few|TRBJ1-1|TRBD1|TRBV20-1
TGCAGTGCTAGAGATCCAGGGGGCATGGATGCTTTCTTT
CSARDPGGMDAFF
>many|TRBJ2-5|TRBD1|TRBV28
TGTGCCAGCAGTCCGGGACAGGGAATCCAAGAGACCCAGTACTTC
CASSPGQGIQETQYF
>many|TRBJ1-3|TRBD1|TRBV28
TGTGCCAGCAGGCCAGGGGGCTCTGGAAACACCATATATTTT
CASRPGGSGNTIYF
>NA|TRBJ1-1|NA|TRBV7-9
TGTGCCAGCAGCTTGGGCGGGGGGGCAGTCACTGAAGCTTTCTTT
CASSLGGGAVTEAFF
>many|TRBJ2-1|TRBD2|TRBV9
TGTGCCAGCAGCGAGGTAGGGAGTGGACTAGCGAGAAATGAGCAGTTCTTC
CASSEVGSGLARNEQFF
>many|TRBJ1-1|NA|TRBV7-9
TGTGCCAGCACCACAGACAGAATGAACACTGAAGCTTTCTTT
CASTTDRMNTEAFF